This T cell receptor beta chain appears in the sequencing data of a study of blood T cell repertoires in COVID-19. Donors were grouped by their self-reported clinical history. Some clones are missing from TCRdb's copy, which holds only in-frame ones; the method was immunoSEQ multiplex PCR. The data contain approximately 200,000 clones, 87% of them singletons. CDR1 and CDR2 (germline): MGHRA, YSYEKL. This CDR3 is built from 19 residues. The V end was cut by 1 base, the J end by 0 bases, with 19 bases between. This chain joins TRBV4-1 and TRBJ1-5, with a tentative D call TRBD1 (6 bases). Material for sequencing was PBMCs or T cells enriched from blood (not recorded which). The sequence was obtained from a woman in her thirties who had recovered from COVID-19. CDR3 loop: CASSQGGQGVRYSNQPQHF. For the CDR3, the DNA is TGCGCCAGCAGCCAAGGGGGGCAGGGAGTCCGTTATAGCAATCAGCCCCAGCATTTT.